This TCR beta chain was captured by sequencing in a study of T cell responses to AZD1222 COVID-19 vaccine. The germline V and J ends were trimmed by 4 bases and 5 bases, with 12 bases remaining between them. The CDR3 is 14 amino acids. The germline V gene has CDR1 MGHDK and CDR2 SYGVNS. Profiled with immunoSEQ multiplex PCR; TCRdb holds only in-frame clones, not every one. The data show 80,000 to 95,000 clones, approximately 88% seen once. This specimen was peripheral blood, taken on day 0 of MenACWY control vaccination. The sequence came from an adult in good health. J is TRBJ1-5 and V is TRBV25-1; D is possibly TRBD1 (5 bases). The CDR3 here is CASSAWGRDQPQHF. Written as DNA, the CDR3 is TGTGCCAGCAGTGCGTGGGGCAGGGATCAGCCCCAGCATTTT.